This TCR beta chain was recovered during a study of neoadjuvant anti-PD-1 for oral cavity cancer. Deletions cut 9 bases from V and 2 bases from J, with 17 bases between. Germline loops: CDR1 SGHNT, CDR2 YYREEE (reference sequence). This CDR3 is 14 amino acids long. The method was immunoSEQ multiplex PCR; TCRdb's version includes in-frame clones alone and lacks a portion of them. The sample lists some 15,000 clones; over 55% were seen once. This specimen was PBMCs, taken before nivolumab (anti-PD-1) treatment. This clonotype originated in a person aged 35-79 years with oral cavity squamous cell carcinoma. The chain uses TRBV5-4 and TRBJ2-5, with D perhaps being TRBD1 or TRBD2 (5 bases each). DNA for the CDR3: TGTGCCATTACGGGACCCGGCGTACAAGAGACCCAGTACTTC. Amino acids: CAITGPGVQETQYF.